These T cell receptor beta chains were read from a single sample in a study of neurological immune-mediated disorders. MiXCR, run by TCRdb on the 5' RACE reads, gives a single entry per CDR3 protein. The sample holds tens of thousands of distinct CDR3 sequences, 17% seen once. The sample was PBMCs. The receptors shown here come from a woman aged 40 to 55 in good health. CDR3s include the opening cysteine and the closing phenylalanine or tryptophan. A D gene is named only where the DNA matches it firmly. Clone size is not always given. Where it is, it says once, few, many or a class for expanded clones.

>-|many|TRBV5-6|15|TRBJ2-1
TGTGCCAGCAGCTTGGGCCAGATCCTCTACAATGAGCAGTTCTTC
CASSLGQILYNEQFF
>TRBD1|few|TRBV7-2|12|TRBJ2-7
TGTGCCAGCAGCGTATCCGGGACAGGCCATTTCTTC
CASSVSGTGHFF
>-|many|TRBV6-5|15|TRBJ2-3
TGTGCCAGCAGTTACTCGGATAGGAACACAGATACGCAGTATTTT
CASSYSDRNTDTQYF
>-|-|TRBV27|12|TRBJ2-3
TGTGACAGCCAACTATCCCTAGATACGCAGTATTTT
CDSQLSLDTQYF
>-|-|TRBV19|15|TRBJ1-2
TGTGCCAGTAGTGGGGCCGGGGACGGCCACTATGGCTACACCTTC
CASSGAGDGHYGYTF
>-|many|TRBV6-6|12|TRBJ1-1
TGTGCCAGCAGGGGGCTTAACACTGAAGCTTTCTTT
CASRGLNTEAFF
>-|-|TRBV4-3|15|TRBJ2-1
TGCGCCAGCAGCCAAGGGCAGGGCGCCTACAATGAGCAGTTCTTC
CASSQGQGAYNEQFF
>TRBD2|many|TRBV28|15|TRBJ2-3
TGTGCCAGCAGTCCCGGGGGGGACCCCACAGATACGCAGTATTTT
CASSPGGDPTDTQYF
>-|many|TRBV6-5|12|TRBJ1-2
TGTGCCACCAAGGAGGGGGACTATGGCTACACCTTC
CATKEGDYGYTF
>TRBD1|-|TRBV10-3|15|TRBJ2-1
TGTGCCACTAAAACTGACAGGGTGCCACACAATGAGCAGTTCTTC
CATKTDRVPHNEQFF
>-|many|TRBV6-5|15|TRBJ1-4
TGTGCCAGCAGTTACTCCCGACTGGGATTGGAAAAACTGTTTTTT
CASSYSRLGLEKLFF
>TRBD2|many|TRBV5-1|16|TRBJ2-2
TGCGCCAGCAGCTTGGGAGGACTAGCGGATAAGGGGGAGCTGTTTTTT
CASSLGGLADKGELFF
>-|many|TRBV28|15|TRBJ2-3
TGTGCCAGCAGTTTATGGGTGGAGGGCACAGATACGCAGTATTTT
CASSLWVEGTDTQYF
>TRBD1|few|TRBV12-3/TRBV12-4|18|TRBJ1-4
TGTGCCAGCAGTACTCCTACAGGGGGCGGGATCCCAAGGGAGAAACTGTTTTTT
CASSTPTGGGIPREKLFF
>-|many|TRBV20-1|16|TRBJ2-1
TGCAGTGCTATGGTAAGAGAGACAAACTCCTACAATGAGCAGTTCTTC
CSAMVRETNSYNEQFF
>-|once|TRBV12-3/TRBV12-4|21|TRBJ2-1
-
CASSFYICSSKRGGSYNEQFF
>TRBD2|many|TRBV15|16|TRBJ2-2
TGTGCCACCAGCAGGAGGGAGCGGGGGGCCGCCGGGGAGCTGTTTTTT
CATSRRERGAAGELFF
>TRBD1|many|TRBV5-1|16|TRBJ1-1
TGCGCCAGCAGTTCCGGGACAGGGGGCGAGAACACTGAAGCTTTCTTT
CASSSGTGGENTEAFF
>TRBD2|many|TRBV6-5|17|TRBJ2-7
TGTGCCAGCAGTTACTCGATGACGACAGCGGGGGCCTACGAGCAGTACTTC
CASSYSMTTAGAYEQYF
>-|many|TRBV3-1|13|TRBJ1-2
TGTGCCAGCAGCCAGAGGGGGGAAGGGGGCTACACCTTC
CASSQRGEGGYTF
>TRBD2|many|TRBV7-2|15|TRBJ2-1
TGTGCCAGCACCCTCGGGGGGGGGCACTACAATGAGCAGTTCTTC
CASTLGGGHYNEQFF
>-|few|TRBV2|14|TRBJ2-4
TGTGCCAGCAATACCCAGGGGGCCAAAAACATTCAGTACTTC
CASNTQGAKNIQYF
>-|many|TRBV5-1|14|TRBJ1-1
TGCGCCAACAGCGGTGGACAGCCGAACACTGAAGCTTTCTTT
CANSGGQPNTEAFF
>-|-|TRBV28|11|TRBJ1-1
TGTGCCAGCAGCGATTATATTGAAGCTTTCTTT
CASSDYIEAFF
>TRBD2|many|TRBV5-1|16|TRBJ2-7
TGCGCCAGCAGCTGGACCCTAGCGGGGGGTGCCTACGAGCAGTACTTC
CASSWTLAGGAYEQYF
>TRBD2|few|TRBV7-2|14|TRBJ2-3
TGTGCCAGCAGCTTGGGACTAGTGGCAGATACGCAGTATTTT
CASSLGLVADTQYF
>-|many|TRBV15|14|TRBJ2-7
TGTGCCACCAGCCGATCCGGGTTCTCCTACGAGCAGTACTTC
CATSRSGFSYEQYF
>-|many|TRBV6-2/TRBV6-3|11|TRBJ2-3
TGTGCCAGCAGTTCGCCAGATACGCAGTATTTT
CASSSPDTQYF
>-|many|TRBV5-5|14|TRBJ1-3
TGTGCCAGCAGCACAACTGGCTCTGGAAACACCATATATTTT
CASSTTGSGNTIYF
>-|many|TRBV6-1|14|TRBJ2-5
TGTGCCAGCAGTTTGGGAGGGGGCGGGGAGACCCAGTACTTC
CASSLGGGGETQYF
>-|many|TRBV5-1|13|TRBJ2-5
TGCGCCAGCAGCTTGCGGAGAGGGGTGACCCAGTACTTC
CASSLRRGVTQYF